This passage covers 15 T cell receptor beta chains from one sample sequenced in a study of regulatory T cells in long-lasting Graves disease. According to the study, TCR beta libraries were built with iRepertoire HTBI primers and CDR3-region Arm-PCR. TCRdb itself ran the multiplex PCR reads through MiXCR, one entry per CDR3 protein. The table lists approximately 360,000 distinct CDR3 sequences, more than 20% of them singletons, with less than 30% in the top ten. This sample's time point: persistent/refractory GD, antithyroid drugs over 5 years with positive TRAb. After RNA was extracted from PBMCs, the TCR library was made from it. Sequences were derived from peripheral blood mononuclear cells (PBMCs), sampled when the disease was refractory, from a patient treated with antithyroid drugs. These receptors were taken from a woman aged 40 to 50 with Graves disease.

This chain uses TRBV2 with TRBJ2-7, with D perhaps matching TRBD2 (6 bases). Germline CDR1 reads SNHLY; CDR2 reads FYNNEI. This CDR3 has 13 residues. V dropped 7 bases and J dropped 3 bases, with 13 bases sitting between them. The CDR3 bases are TGTGCCAGCATCGGAGGGTTTAGCTACGAGCAGTACTTC. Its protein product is CASIGGFSYEQYF.

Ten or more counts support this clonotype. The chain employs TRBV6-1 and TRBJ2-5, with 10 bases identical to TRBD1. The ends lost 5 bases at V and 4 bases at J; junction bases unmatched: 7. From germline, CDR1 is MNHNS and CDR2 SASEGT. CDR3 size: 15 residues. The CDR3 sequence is CASSPGTGDRETQYF. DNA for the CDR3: TGTGCCAGCAGTCCCGGGACAGGGGACAGAGAGACCCAGTACTTC.

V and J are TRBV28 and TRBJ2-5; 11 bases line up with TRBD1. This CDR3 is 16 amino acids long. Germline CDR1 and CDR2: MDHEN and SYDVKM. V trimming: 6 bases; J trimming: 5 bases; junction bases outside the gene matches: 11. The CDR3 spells CASSQDLDRGRETQYF. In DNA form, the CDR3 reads TGTGCCAGCAGCCAAGACTTGGACAGGGGGCGGGAGACCCAGTACTTC.

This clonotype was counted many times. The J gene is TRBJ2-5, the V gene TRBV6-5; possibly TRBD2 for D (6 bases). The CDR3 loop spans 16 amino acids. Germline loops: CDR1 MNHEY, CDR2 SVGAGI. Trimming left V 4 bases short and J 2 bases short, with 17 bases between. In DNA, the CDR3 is TGTGCCAGCAGTTGTGCACCGGGACTGGAGCAAGAGACCCAGTACTTC. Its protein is CASSCAPGLEQETQYF.

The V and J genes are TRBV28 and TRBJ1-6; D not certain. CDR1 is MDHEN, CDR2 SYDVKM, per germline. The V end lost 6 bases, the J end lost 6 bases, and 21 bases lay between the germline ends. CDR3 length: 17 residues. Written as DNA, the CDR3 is TGTGCCAGCAGACTATTCCGCGTAGGGCCACCTAATTCACCCCTCCACTTT. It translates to CASRLFRVGPPNSPLHF. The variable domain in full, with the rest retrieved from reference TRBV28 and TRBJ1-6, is DVKVTQSSRYLVKRTGEKVFLECVQDMDHENMFWYRQDPGLGLRLIYFSYDVKMKEKGDIPEGYSVSREKKERFSLILESASTNQTSMYLCASRLFRVGPPNSPLHFGNGTRLTVT.

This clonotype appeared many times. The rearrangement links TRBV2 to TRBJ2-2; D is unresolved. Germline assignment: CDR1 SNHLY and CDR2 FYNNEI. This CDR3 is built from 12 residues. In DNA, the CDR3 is TGTGTAATGGAGACAAACACCGGGGAGCTGTTTTTT. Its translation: CVMETNTGELFF.

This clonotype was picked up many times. The DNA for the CDR3 is TGCAGTGCTAGCTCTTGGGGGCGAGAGCAGTACTTC. Protein product: CSASSWGREQYF. This chain joins TRBV20-1 and TRBJ2-7; TRBD1 might be the D (6 bases). Per the germline V gene, CDR1 is DFQATT and CDR2 is SNEGSKA (reference sequence). This CDR3 region has 12 residues. The V gene lost 3 bases and the J gene lost 7 bases, with 13 bases spanning the gap.

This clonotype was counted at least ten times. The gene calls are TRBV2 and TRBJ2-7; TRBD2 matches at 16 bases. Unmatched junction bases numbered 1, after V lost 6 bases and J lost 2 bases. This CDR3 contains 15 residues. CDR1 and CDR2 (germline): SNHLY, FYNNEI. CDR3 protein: CASRGTSGRAYEQYF. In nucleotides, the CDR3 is TGTGCCAGCAGAGGGACTAGCGGGAGGGCCTACGAGCAGTACTTC.

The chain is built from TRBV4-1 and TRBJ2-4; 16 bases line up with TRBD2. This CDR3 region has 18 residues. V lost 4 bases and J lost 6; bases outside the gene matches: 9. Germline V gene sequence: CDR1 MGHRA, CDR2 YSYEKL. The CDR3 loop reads CASSPEGLAGGPLNIQYF. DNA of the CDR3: TGCGCCAGCAGCCCGGAGGGACTAGCGGGAGGGCCATTAAACATTCAGTACTTC.

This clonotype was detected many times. The CDR3 coding sequence is TGTGCCAGCAGTTTCGGGGGCGGCGAGCAGTACTTC. This sequence encodes CASSFGGGEQYF. This sequence joins TRBV12-3 or TRBV12-4 and TRBJ2-7; D is possibly TRBD1 or TRBD2 (6 bases each). The CDR3 consists of 12 residues. V shed 3 bases and J shed 6 bases, with 9 bases lying between them.

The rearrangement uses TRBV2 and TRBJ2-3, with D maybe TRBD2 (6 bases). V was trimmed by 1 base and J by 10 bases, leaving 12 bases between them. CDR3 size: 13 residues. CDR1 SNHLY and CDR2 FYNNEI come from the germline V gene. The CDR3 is CASSEVGSSAQYF. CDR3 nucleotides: TGTGCCAGCAGTGAAGTCGGGAGTAGTGCGCAGTATTTT.

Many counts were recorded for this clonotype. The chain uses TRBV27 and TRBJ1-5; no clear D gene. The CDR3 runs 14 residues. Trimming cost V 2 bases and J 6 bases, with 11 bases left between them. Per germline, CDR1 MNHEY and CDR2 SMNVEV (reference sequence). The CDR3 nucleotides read TGTGCCAGCAGTTTACTCGGGGAGGGTCAGCCCCAGCATTTT. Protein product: CASSLLGEGQPQHF.

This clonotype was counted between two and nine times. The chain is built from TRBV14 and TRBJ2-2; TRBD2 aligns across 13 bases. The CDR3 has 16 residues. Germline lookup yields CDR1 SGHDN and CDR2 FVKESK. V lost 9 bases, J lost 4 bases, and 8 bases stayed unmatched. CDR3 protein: CASQLAGGPSTGELFF. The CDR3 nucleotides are TGTGCCAGTCAACTAGCGGGAGGGCCGAGCACCGGGGAGCTGTTTTTT.

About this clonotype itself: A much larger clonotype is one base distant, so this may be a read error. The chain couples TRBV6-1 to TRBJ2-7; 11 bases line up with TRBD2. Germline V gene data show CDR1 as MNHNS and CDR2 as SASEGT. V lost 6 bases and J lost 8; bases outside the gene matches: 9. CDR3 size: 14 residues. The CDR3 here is CASRLAGGMYKQYF. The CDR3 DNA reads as TGTGCCAGCAGGCTAGCGGGAGGTATGTACAAGCAGTACTTC.

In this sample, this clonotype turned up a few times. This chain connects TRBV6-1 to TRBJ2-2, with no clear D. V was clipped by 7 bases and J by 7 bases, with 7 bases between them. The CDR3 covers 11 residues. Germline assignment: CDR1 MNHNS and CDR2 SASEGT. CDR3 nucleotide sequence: TGTGCCAGCACCTACAGCGGGGAGCTGTTTTTT. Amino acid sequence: CASTYSGELFF.